The rows below give T cell receptor beta chains drawn from one sample of a study of CD8 T cells in ankylosing spondylitis. TCRdb called the 5' RACE reads again in MiXCR, with one record for every CDR3 protein. Among under 450,000 distinct CDR3 sequences listed, roughly 15% were seen once. The material sequenced was blood, either unsorted or a sorted T cell fraction (not recorded which). Source of these receptors: a male donor with ankylosing spondylitis. CDR3s include the opening cysteine and the closing phenylalanine or tryptophan. A D gene is named only where the DNA matches it firmly. A clone size is listed for some rows: how often the clone was seen (once, few, many), or a class if it is expanded.

d_gene	v_gene	j_gene	abundance	CDR3aa	CDR3nt
-	TRBV7-9	TRBJ2-5	few	CASSLTGSEETQYF	TGTGCCAGCAGCCTAACAGGGTCGGAAGAGACCCAGTACTTC
-	TRBV12-3/TRBV12-4	TRBJ2-3	few	CASSLDTGTDTQYF	TGTGCCAGCAGTTTAGACACGGGGACAGATACGCAGTATTTT
-	TRBV12-3/TRBV12-4	TRBJ2-2	many	CASSVGGTGELFF	TGTGCCAGCAGTGTCGGGGGAACCGGGGAGCTGTTTTTT
-	TRBV12-3/TRBV12-4	TRBJ1-2	many	CASSLAQTGTYGYTF	TGTGCCAGCAGTTTAGCGCAGACAGGAACCTATGGCTACACCTTC
-	TRBV11-2	TRBJ2-1	few	CASSRRGSFYNEQFF	TGTGCCAGCAGCCGTAGAGGGTCATTCTACAATGAGCAGTTCTTC
TRBD1	TRBV6-1	TRBJ2-6	few	CASRVDRVSGSGANVLTF	TGTGCCAGCAGGGTCGACAGGGTGTCGGGATCTGGGGCCAACGTCCTGACTTTC
TRBD2	TRBV20-1	TRBJ2-1	few	CSARRSSGRYNEQFF	TGCAGTGCTAGGAGGTCTAGCGGGAGGTACAATGAGCAGTTCTTC
-	TRBV6-1	TRBJ2-1	few	CASSESDSALWNEQFF	TGTGCCAGCAGTGAATCGGATAGCGCCTTGTGGAATGAGCAGTTCTTC
-	TRBV12-3/TRBV12-4	TRBJ2-2	-	CASSFVSAGELFF	TGTGCCAGCAGTTTTGTCTCGGCCGGGGAGCTGTTTTTT
TRBD2	TRBV3-1	TRBJ2-1	few	CASRMSSGKNEQFF	TGTGCCAGCAGGATGAGTAGCGGGAAAAATGAGCAGTTCTTC
-	TRBV5-1	TRBJ1-4	-	CASSLNWGEVGLASEKLFF	TGCGCCAGCAGCTTGAATTGGGGCGAAGTAGGATTGGCGTCGGAAAAACTGTTTTTT
-	TRBV6-1	TRBJ1-3	few	CASRAAQGGRGTIYF	TGTGCCAGCAGAGCCGCCCAGGGCGGCCGTGGCACCATATATTTT
-	TRBV10-3	TRBJ2-6	-	CAISHPPSGANVLTF	TGTGCCATCAGCCATCCCCCCTCTGGGGCCAACGTCCTGACTTTC
TRBD2	TRBV7-2	TRBJ2-1	-	CASRQKGTSGTRGEQFF	TGTGCCAGCAGACAAAAGGGGACTAGCGGTACTAGGGGTGAGCAGTTCTTC
TRBD1	TRBV28	TRBJ1-2	-	CASSFRAGQGHGYTF	TGTGCCAGCAGTTTCAGGGCGGGACAGGGCCACGGCTACACCTTC
TRBD2	TRBV4-3	TRBJ2-1	-	CASSHAGLAGNNEQFF	TGCGCCAGCAGCCACGCGGGACTAGCGGGGAACAATGAGCAGTTCTTC
TRBD1	TRBV11-2	TRBJ2-4	many	CASSLNWGQGTAKNIQYF	TGTGCCAGCAGCTTAAACTGGGGACAGGGTACCGCCAAAAACATTCAGTACTTC
TRBD1	TRBV5-1	TRBJ2-7	few	CASWDSLADEQYF	TGCGCCAGCTGGGACAGTCTCGCGGACGAGCAGTACTTC
-	TRBV21-1	TRBJ2-3	-	CASSSLAGLPDTQYF	TGTGCCAGCAGCTCACTAGCGGGATTACCAGATACGCAGTATTTT
-	TRBV7-2	TRBJ1-1	-	CASSLAGGHAEAFF	TGTGCCAGCAGCTTAGCAGGCGGACACGCTGAAGCTTTCTTT
-	TRBV20-1	TRBJ1-2	few	CSAEDPSPPNYGYTF	TGCAGTGCGGAAGACCCTTCCCCTCCAAACTATGGCTACACCTTC
-	TRBV12-3/TRBV12-4	TRBJ1-5	few	CASSYGAGQNNQPQHF	TGTGCCAGCAGTTACGGGGCAGGGCAGAACAATCAGCCCCAGCATTTT
TRBD2	TRBV6-1	TRBJ2-7	many	CASRPSGSNEQYF	TGTGCCAGCAGGCCTAGCGGGAGTAATGAGCAGTACTTC
-	TRBV15	TRBJ2-1	few	CATSRASGDSSYNEQFF	TGTGCCACCAGCAGAGCCTCGGGGGATAGCTCCTACAATGAGCAGTTCTTC
-	TRBV12-3/TRBV12-4	TRBJ1-2	few	CASSPEGRGSGYTF	TGTGCCAGCAGCCCTGAAGGCAGGGGAAGTGGCTACACCTTC
TRBD2	TRBV3-1	TRBJ2-5	-	CASSTSGGYQETQYF	TGTGCCAGCAGCACGAGCGGGGGTTACCAAGAGACCCAGTACTTC
-	TRBV4-2	TRBJ2-5	many	CASSQGTPQETQYF	TGTGCCAGCAGCCAAGGGACACCCCAAGAGACCCAGTACTTC
TRBD2	TRBV20-1	TRBJ2-1	few	CSATQRLAEYNEQFF	TGCAGTGCTACCCAGCGACTAGCGGAATACAATGAGCAGTTCTTC
TRBD1	TRBV2	TRBJ2-7	-	CASSSGGPSYEQYF	TGTGCCAGCAGTTCAGGGGGTCCCTCCTACGAGCAGTACTTC
-	TRBV20-1	TRBJ2-2	-	CSARGAGRRGTGELFF	TGCAGTGCTAGAGGGGCGGGCCGTCGCGGCACCGGGGAGCTGTTTTTT
TRBD1	TRBV20-1	TRBJ1-1	few	CSATPPRGPNTEAFF	TGCAGTGCCACTCCCCCCAGGGGGCCGAACACTGAAGCTTTCTTT
TRBD1	TRBV7-9	TRBJ2-5	few	CASSRQGGQETQYF	TGTGCCAGCAGCCGACAGGGGGGTCAAGAGACCCAGTACTTC
TRBD1	TRBV12-5	TRBJ1-2	-	CASGLVQGQIYGYTF	TGTGCTAGTGGTTTGGTACAGGGACAGATCTATGGCTACACCTTC
-	TRBV10-3	TRBJ1-2	-	CAISVEEDYGYTF	TGTGCCATCAGTGTCGAGGAGGACTATGGCTACACCTTC
TRBD1	TRBV20-1	TRBJ1-1	few	CSARVWDRGPEAFF	TGCAGTGCTAGGGTCTGGGACAGGGGCCCTGAAGCTTTCTTT
-	TRBV20-1	TRBJ1-4	-	CSAREENEKLFF	TGCAGTGCTAGAGAAGAAAATGAAAAACTGTTTTTT
TRBD1	TRBV24-1	TRBJ2-7	many	CATSSTGTYEQYF	TGTGCCACCAGCTCGACAGGGACCTACGAGCAGTACTTC
-	TRBV6-1	TRBJ2-1	-	CASRRGGTGYNEQFF	TGTGCCAGCAGGAGGGGAGGAACAGGGTACAATGAGCAGTTCTTC
-	TRBV29-1	TRBJ1-2	few	CSVGGQREEYGYTF	TGCAGCGTTGGTGGGCAAAGGGAGGAGTATGGCTACACCTTC
-	TRBV29-1	TRBJ2-3	-	CSGYLVNTQYF	TGCAGCGGGTATTTAGTGAATACGCAGTATTTT
-	TRBV18	TRBJ2-5	few	CASSPSPGETQYF	TGTGCCAGCTCACCTTCTCCGGGGGAGACCCAGTACTTC
-	TRBV5-6	TRBJ1-2	-	CASSNGPNYGYTF	TGTGCCAGCAGCAACGGACCGAACTATGGCTACACCTTC